These 14 T cell receptor beta chains originate from one sample sequenced in a study of response to subunit inactivated influenza vaccine. Each CDR3 protein is one row after TCRdb ran MiXCR on the RT-PCR reads. The sample lists 700,000 to 800,000 distinct CDR3 sequences, about a fifth occurring once. The sequences come from PBMCs from blood, collected less than 6 days after vaccination. These receptors came from a man over 45 who received an inactivated influenza vaccine.

The V and J genes are TRBV20-1 and TRBJ1-2; TRBD1 matches at 8 bases. The CDR3 is made up of 13 amino acids. J was trimmed by 7 bases and V by 5 bases; bases with no gene match: 9. Germline CDR1 and CDR2: DFQATT and SNEGSKA (reference sequence). Here the CDR3 DNA reads TGCAGTGCTCCCCCAGGGGGCGCGGTTGGCTACACCTTC. This sequence encodes CSAPPGGAVGYTF.

In this sample, this clonotype turned up many times. The J gene is TRBJ2-5, the V gene TRBV5-1; 7 bases agree with TRBD1. In germline, CDR1 is SGHRS, CDR2 YFSETQ. Trimming at V came to 4 bases and at J to 5 bases, leaving 5 bases not matched to a gene. CDR3 length: 13 residues. The CDR3 here is CASSPTGEETQYF. The CDR3 DNA reads TGCGCCAGCAGCCCCACAGGGGAGGAGACCCAGTACTTC.

This chain's CDR3 is CASSLSGIRNTEAFF. The CDR3 region has the DNA TGTGCCAGCAGCTTAAGTGGTATCCGGAACACTGAAGCTTTCTTT. The chain uses TRBV11-2 and TRBJ1-1; D unclear. Germline V gives CDR1 SGHAT, CDR2 FQNNGV. Trimming took 2 bases from V and 1 from J, leaving 11 bases between them. The CDR3 runs to 15 residues.

This clonotype appeared a few times. CDR3 bases: TGTGCCAGCAGCCCCACGACGGTTGACGAGCAGTACTTC. It specifies CASSPTTVDEQYF. This chain uses TRBV11-2 with TRBJ2-7; no clear D. Germline V gene lookup returns CDR1 SGHAT and CDR2 FQNNGV. The CDR3 is 13 residues long. Trimming stripped 5 bases from V and 5 bases from J, with 13 bases between. Variable domain in full (rest from reference TRBV11-2 and TRBJ2-7): EAGVAQSPRYKIIEKRQSVAFWCNPISGHATLYWYQQILGQGPKLLIQFQNNGVVDDSQLPKDRFSAERLKGVDSTLKIQPAKLEDSAVYLCASSPTTVDEQYFGPGTRLTVT.

The table lists this clonotype with a few counts. V and J are TRBV13 and TRBJ2-1; TRBD1 or TRBD2 may be the D gene (5 bases each). Trimming took off 3 bases at V and 8 bases at J, with 17 bases between the two ends. This CDR3 has 15 residues. Germline CDR1 reads PRHDT; CDR2 reads FYEKMQ (reference sequence). Written as DNA, the CDR3 is TGTGCCAGCAGCTTTACTTCGGGACGTGGCGATGAGCAGTTCTTC. Translating it yields CASSFTSGRGDEQFF.

In this sample, this clonotype turned up many times. The gene calls are TRBV7-2 and TRBJ2-2; D call uncertain. The CDR3 runs to 16 residues. V was clipped by 6 bases and J by 1 base, with 15 bases between them. Germline V gene data show CDR1 as SGHTA and CDR2 as FQGNSA. The CDR3 is CASRGKGRVNTGELFF. Here the CDR3 DNA reads TGTGCCAGCAGAGGCAAGGGAAGGGTGAACACCGGGGAGCTGTTTTTT.

J is TRBJ2-6 and V is TRBV7-2, with a possible D match to TRBD2 (6 bases). With 3 bases removed from V and 4 bases from J, the gap between germline ends came to 7 bases. This CDR3 is built from 14 residues. Germline V gene data show CDR1 as SGHTA and CDR2 as FQGNSA. The CDR3 nucleotides are TGTGCCAGCAGCTTGGGGGGAGGGGCCAACGTCCTGACTTTC. As protein: CASSLGGGANVLTF. The full variable domain, with the rest looked up from reference TRBV7-2 and TRBJ2-6, is GAGVSQSPSNKVTEKGKDVELRCDPISGHTALYWYRQSLGQGLEFLIYFQGNSAPDKSGLPSDRFSAERTGGSVSTLTIQRTQQEDSAVYLCASSLGGGANVLTFGAGSRLTVL.

In DNA, the CDR3 is TGTGCCAGCAGCTTAGGGAGACCTCTCACCTTC. This sequence encodes CASSLGRPLTF. This sequence joins TRBV7-2 and TRBJ1-2; D unresolved. V dropped 1 base and J dropped 13 bases, with 10 bases sitting between them. The CDR3 runs to 11 residues. Germline loops: CDR1 SGHTA, CDR2 FQGNSA.

The table lists this clonotype with many counts. The chain recombines TRBV4-1 with TRBJ2-1; either TRBD1 or TRBD2 may supply D (5 bases each). The CDR3 loop spans 14 amino acids. Germline V gives CDR1 MGHRA, CDR2 YSYEKL. Trimming removed 4 bases from V and 9 bases from J, with 16 bases in between. The CDR3, as DNA: TGCGCCAGCAGCCTCCCTGAAAGTGGGGGTGAGCAGTTCTTC. Amino acid sequence: CASSLPESGGEQFF.

The CDR3 region is CASSWTGTSPYEQYF. CDR3 DNA sequence: TGTGCCAGCAGCTGGACCGGGACTTCACCCTACGAGCAGTACTTC. V is TRBV5-6 and J is TRBJ2-7, with a possible D match to TRBD2 (6 bases). Germline V CDR1 and CDR2: SGHDT, YYEEEE. CDR3 length: 15 amino acids. Trimming cost V 3 bases and J 2 bases, with 15 bases left between them.

Only a few counts were recorded for this clonotype. The chain joins TRBV11-2 to TRBJ2-3; D uncertain. This CDR3 spans 22 amino acids. Trimming stripped 0 bases from V and 0 bases from J, with 28 bases between. Germline lookup yields CDR1 SGHAT and CDR2 FQNNGV. DNA for the CDR3: TGTGCCAGCAGCTTAGACTCACAGTTAGTGGGCGTAGGGTTGCCTAGCACAGATACGCAGTATTTT. This gives the protein CASSLDSQLVGVGLPSTDTQYF.

This clonotype came up many times. Relative to the germline gene, one junction end is altered; a read error may explain this. This chain connects TRBV5-1 to TRBJ2-5, with D possibly matching TRBD2 (6 bases). Looked up from germline, CDR1 is SGHRS and CDR2 is YFSETQ. The CDR3 sequence is 12 residues long. The CDR3 nucleotides are TGTGCCAGCAGTTTAGCGGAAGAGACCCAGTACTTC. This encodes CASSLAEETQYF.

This clonotype was counted between two and nine times. This rearrangement joins TRBV12-3 or TRBV12-4 to TRBJ1-5, with 7 bases identical to TRBD1. The length of the CDR3 is 16 residues. The junction had 8 bases not matched to a gene; V was cut back by 2 bases and J by 4 bases. In DNA, the CDR3 is TGTGCCAGCAGTTTAAAAGGGACAGCCCGAAATCAGCCCCAGCATTTT. Amino acids: CASSLKGTARNQPQHF.

The CDR3 coding sequence is TGTGCCAGCAGCTTAGGAGGTGCTGGCTACACCTTC. This gives the protein CASSLGGAGYTF. The rearrangement links TRBV11-2 to TRBJ1-2, with D unresolved. The CDR3 totals 12 residues. V dropped 1 base and J dropped 7 bases, with 7 bases sitting between them. Germline-derived CDR1 and CDR2 are SGHAT and FQNNGV. Looking up the rest from reference TRBV11-2 and TRBJ1-2 gives the full variable domain: EAGVAQSPRYKIIEKRQSVAFWCNPISGHATLYWYQQILGQGPKLLIQFQNNGVVDDSQLPKDRFSAERLKGVDSTLKIQPAKLEDSAVYLCASSLGGAGYTFGSGTRLTVV.